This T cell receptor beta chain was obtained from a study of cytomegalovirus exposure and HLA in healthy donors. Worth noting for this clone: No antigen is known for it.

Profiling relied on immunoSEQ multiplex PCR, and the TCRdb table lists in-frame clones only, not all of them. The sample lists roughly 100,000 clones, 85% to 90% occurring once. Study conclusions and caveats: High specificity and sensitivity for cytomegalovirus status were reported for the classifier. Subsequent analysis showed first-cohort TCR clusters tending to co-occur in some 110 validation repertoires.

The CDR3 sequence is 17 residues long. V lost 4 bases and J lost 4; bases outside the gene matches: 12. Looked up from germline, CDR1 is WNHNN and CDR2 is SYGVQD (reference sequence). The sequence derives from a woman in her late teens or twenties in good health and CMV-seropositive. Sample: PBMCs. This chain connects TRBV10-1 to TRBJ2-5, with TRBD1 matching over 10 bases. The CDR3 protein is CASSAGQGVRGIETQYF. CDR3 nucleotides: TGCGCCAGCAGTGCCGGACAGGGGGTTCGGGGGATAGAGACCCAGTACTTC.